The 25 T cell receptor beta chains presented below share a single source sample, sequenced in a study of shared clonotypes between healthy human individuals. CD45RO-negative cells were positively selected for CCR7, leaving out terminally differentiated effector memory CD45RA+ cells. Clones were sequenced by immunoSEQ multiplex PCR, and TCRdb holds only the in-frame ones, with some missing. Among about 2 million clones listed, about 95% were seen once. Sequencing input: naive CD8+ T cells sorted from blood. These receptors all stem from a man aged 18 to 29 in good health.

V gene TRBV4-1 combines with J gene TRBJ2-1; the D gene is possibly TRBD2 (6 bases). This CDR3 has 12 residues. V dropped 3 bases and J dropped 12 bases, with 12 bases sitting between them. Germline V gives CDR1 MGHRA, CDR2 YSYEKL. Here the CDR3 reads CASSHSGEGQFF. The DNA for the CDR3 is TGCGCCAGCAGCCATAGCGGAGAGGGGCAGTTCTTC.

The J gene is TRBJ1-1, the V gene TRBV9; TRBD1 aligns across 7 bases. CDR1 and CDR2 from the germline V gene are SGDLS and YYNGEE. This CDR3 comprises 14 residues. J gave up 7 bases and V 2 bases, and 8 bases lay outside the gene matches. CDR3 bases: TGTGCCAGCAGCGTCGACAGGGAAGAGGATGAAGCTTTCTTT. It specifies CASSVDREEDEAFF.

This clone was counted between two and nine times. The CDR3, as DNA: TGTGCCAGCAGTGAAGGTTACAGGGAGGAGGCTTTCTTT. It specifies CASSEGYREEAFF. This chain uses TRBV6-1 with TRBJ1-1; TRBD1 might be the D (6 bases). V lost 1 base and J 11 bases, leaving 14 bases between the germline ends. Germline loops: CDR1 MNHNS, CDR2 SASEGT. The CDR3 has 13 residues.

The chain joins TRBV9 to TRBJ1-4; D is unclear. The CDR3 is made up of 15 amino acids. V was trimmed by 0 bases and J by 5 bases, leaving 11 bases between them. The germline V gene has CDR1 SGDLS and CDR2 YYNGEE. The CDR3, as DNA: TGTGCCAGCAGCGTAGGGATGATACCAAATGAAAAACTGTTTTTT. It codes for CASSVGMIPNEKLFF.

This chain joins TRBV19 and TRBJ2-7; D might be TRBD1 (6 bases). Germline V gives CDR1 LNHDA, CDR2 SQIVND (reference sequence). CDR3 size: 14 residues. Trimming cost V 6 bases and J 2 bases, with 14 bases left between them. The CDR3: CASRSRDNTYEQYF. Written as DNA, the CDR3 is TGTGCCAGTAGGAGTCGGGACAATACCTACGAGCAGTACTTC.

The V and J genes are TRBV4-3 and TRBJ1-1, with D unresolved. The CDR3 runs to 15 residues. Germline CDR1 is LGHNA and CDR2 is YSLEER. The V gene lost 3 bases and the J gene lost 0 bases, with 11 bases spanning the gap. The CDR3 nucleotides are TGCGCCAGCAGCCATACGGACGGCCTGAACACTGAAGCTTTCTTT. Its protein is CASSHTDGLNTEAFF.

This chain links TRBV7-9 with TRBJ2-3; TRBD1 matches at 8 bases. The V gene end was trimmed by 4 bases and the J gene end by 1 base; junction bases not matched to a gene: 4. The CDR3 contains 15 residues. CDR1 is SEHNR, CDR2 FQNEAQ, per germline (reference sequence). The CDR3 DNA follows: TGTGCCAGCAGCTCGACAGGGGAGGGCACAGATACGCAGTATTTT. This encodes CASSSTGEGTDTQYF.

This sequence joins TRBV28 and TRBJ2-3; 11 bases align to TRBD2. CDR1 is MDHEN, CDR2 SYDVKM, per germline. J was trimmed by 1 base and V by 2 bases; bases with no gene match: 5. The CDR3 runs 17 residues. The CDR3 is CASSLLSGGAGTDTQYF. In nucleotides, the CDR3 is TGTGCCAGCAGTTTACTTAGCGGGGGGGCCGGCACAGATACGCAGTATTTT.

V is TRBV4-1 and J is TRBJ1-4; a weak D match, TRBD1 (5 bases). V was pared by 0 bases and J by 2 bases, with 10 bases between. Germline V gene sequence: CDR1 MGHRA, CDR2 YSYEKL. This CDR3 comprises 16 residues. CDR3 protein: CASSQDREGTNEKLFF. The CDR3 DNA sequence: TGCGCCAGCAGCCAAGACAGGGAGGGGACTAATGAAAAACTGTTTTTT.

As concerns this clone: This sample also contains other DNA sequences that code for the same CDR3. This chain uses TRBV7-9 with TRBJ1-1; D is ambiguous. Germline V gene lookup returns CDR1 SEHNR and CDR2 FQNEAQ (reference sequence). This CDR3 contains 13 residues. The V end was cut by 2 bases, the J end by 4 bases, with 8 bases between. CDR3 in DNA: TGTGCCAGCAGCTTAAGTGGGTCCACTGAAGCTTTCTTT. Amino acid sequence: CASSLSGSTEAFF.

V usage is TRBV6-5 and J usage is TRBJ2-2, with unresolved D. V lost 0 bases and J 5 bases, leaving 10 bases between the germline ends. Germline assignment: CDR1 MNHEY and CDR2 SVGAGI. CDR3 length: 15 residues. CDR3 coding DNA: TGTGCCAGCAGTTACTCGATAATGGGGACCGGGGAGCTGTTTTTT. Translated: CASSYSIMGTGELFF.

J is TRBJ1-1 and V is TRBV27; possible D gene TRBD1, 5 bases. Trimming stripped 2 bases from V and 4 bases from J, with 11 bases between. The CDR3 contains 14 residues. Germline CDR1 is MNHEY and CDR2 is SMNVEV (reference sequence). The CDR3 DNA reads as TGTGCCAGCAGTTTAGACGGGGGGGTCACTGAAGCTTTCTTT. Protein product: CASSLDGGVTEAFF.

The V and J genes are TRBV27 and TRBJ1-5; the D gene is possibly TRBD1 (6 bases). Germline V gene data show CDR1 as MNHEY and CDR2 as SMNVEV (reference sequence). Trimming shortened V by 5 bases and J by 0 bases, and 23 bases separated the two germline ends. The CDR3 has 19 amino acids. CDR3 region: CASSPSPGQGIYSNQPQHF. DNA for the CDR3: TGTGCCAGCAGTCCGAGCCCGGGGCAGGGGATCTATAGCAATCAGCCCCAGCATTTT.

V and J are TRBV6-6 and TRBJ1-6; D gene unclear. Trimming left V 3 bases short and J 5 bases short, with 8 bases between. The germline gives CDR1 MNHNY, CDR2 SVGAGI (reference sequence). The CDR3 totals 14 residues. The CDR3 region is CASSYDGDNSPLHF. The CDR3, as DNA: TGTGCCAGCAGTTATGATGGGGATAATTCACCCCTCCACTTT.

The chain carries TRBV28 and TRBJ1-1; D might be TRBD1 (6 bases). V was trimmed by 4 bases and J by 0 bases, leaving 9 bases between them. The CDR3 has 14 amino acids. Germline CDR1 reads MDHEN; CDR2 reads SYDVKM. DNA for the CDR3: TGTGCCAGCAGTTCAACAGGGATGAACACTGAAGCTTTCTTT. Translating gives CASSSTGMNTEAFF.

With regard to this clone: A read error may account for a junction end that differs from germline. Other DNA sequences of this sample code for an identical CDR3. This chain joins TRBV19 and TRBJ1-1, with D possibly being TRBD1 (5 bases). Germline V gene data show CDR1 as LNHDA and CDR2 as SQIVND (reference sequence). The CDR3 loop spans 13 amino acids. The CDR3 protein is CASSIGENTEAFF. The CDR3, as DNA: TGTGCCAGTAGCATAGGGGAGAACACTGAAGCTTTCTTT.

The genes are TRBV7-9 and TRBJ2-1; D is unresolved. Trimming removed 2 bases at V and 6 bases at J, with 2 bases between. This CDR3 comprises 11 residues. The V gene's germline CDR1 is SEHNR and CDR2 FQNEAQ (reference sequence). CDR3 sequence reads: CASSLFNEQFF. Here the CDR3 DNA reads TGTGCCAGCAGCTTATTCAATGAGCAGTTCTTC. The variable domain in full, completed from reference TRBV7-9 and TRBJ2-1, reads DTGVSQNPRHKITKRGQNVTFRCDPISEHNRLYWYRQTLGQGPEFLTYFQNEAQLEKSRLLSDRFSAERPKGSFSTLEIQRTEQGDSAMYLCASSLFNEQFFGPGTRLTVL.

A single count supports this clone. This sequence joins TRBV28 and TRBJ1-5; TRBD1 aligns across 9 bases. This CDR3 has 14 amino acids. Germline V gene sequence: CDR1 MDHEN, CDR2 SYDVKM. The V and J ends lost 8 bases and 1 base, in that order; junction bases with no gene match: 3. The CDR3 region is CASRTGGSNQPQHF. CDR3 bases: TGTGCCAGCCGCACAGGGGGCAGCAATCAGCCCCAGCATTTT.

This chain uses TRBV28 with TRBJ1-1; 8 bases align to TRBD1. V was pared by 3 bases and J by 1 base, with 4 bases of the junction left unmatched. The CDR3 contains 15 residues. Per the germline V gene, CDR1 is MDHEN and CDR2 is SYDVKM. CDR3 sequence reads: CASSFLGQGNTEAFF. Written as DNA, the CDR3 is TGTGCCAGCAGTTTTTTAGGACAGGGGAACACTGAAGCTTTCTTT.

The chain employs TRBV27 and TRBJ1-2; TRBD1 matches 7 bases. The CDR3 covers 14 residues. V trimming: 6 bases; J trimming: 3 bases; junction bases outside the gene matches: 7. The germline V gene has CDR1 MNHEY and CDR2 SMNVEV (reference sequence). CDR3 bases: TGTGCCAGCAGCCCCGCAGGGACAGACTATGGCTACACCTTC. Translation gives CASSPAGTDYGYTF.

The chain uses TRBV6-6 and TRBJ2-7, with D possibly TRBD2 on 7 matching bases. The CDR3 is made up of 15 amino acids. The germline V gene encodes CDR1 MNHNY and CDR2 SVGAGI (reference sequence). V was shortened by 6 bases and J by 6 bases, with 21 bases between the two germline ends. CDR3 residues: CASSYPGGAAGEQYF. The CDR3 DNA follows: TGTGCCAGCAGCTACCCGGGGGGCGCAGCGGGCGAGCAGTACTTC.

J is TRBJ2-7 and V is TRBV7-9; D gene uncertain. Germline V gene sequence: CDR1 SEHNR, CDR2 FQNEAQ (reference sequence). V was trimmed by 6 bases and J by 7 bases, leaving 13 bases between them. The length of the CDR3 is 12 residues. The CDR3 bases are TGTGCCAGCAGTTTTCGCCTAGAAGAGCAGTACTTC. Translated, it gives CASSFRLEEQYF. Filled out from reference TRBV7-9 and TRBJ2-7, the complete variable domain reads DTGVSQNPRHKITKRGQNVTFRCDPISEHNRLYWYRQTLGQGPEFLTYFQNEAQLEKSRLLSDRFSAERPKGSFSTLEIQRTEQGDSAMYLCASSFRLEEQYFGPGTRLTVT.

In the case of this clone: Other DNA sequences within the sample encode an identical CDR3. The V and J genes are TRBV27 and TRBJ2-7; 7 bases are shared with TRBD2. J gave up 3 bases and V 6 bases, and 5 bases lay outside the gene matches. The length of the CDR3 is 13 residues. Germline V lookup: CDR1 MNHEY, CDR2 SMNVEV (reference sequence). This chain's CDR3 is CASSPGGYYEQYF. CDR3 in DNA: TGTGCCAGCAGCCCGGGGGGATACTACGAGCAGTACTTC.

The rearrangement joins TRBV5-5 to TRBJ2-2, with 11 bases matching TRBD1. V gave up 2 bases and J gave up 4 bases; unmatched junction bases: 7. The CDR3 is made up of 17 amino acids. The germline V gene encodes CDR1 SGHKS and CDR2 YYEKEE (reference sequence). The DNA of the CDR3 is TGTGCCAGCAGCTTCCAACCGGGACAGGGGGGCACCGGGGAGCTGTTTTTT. It encodes CASSFQPGQGGTGELFF.

This rearrangement joins TRBV6-6 to TRBJ2-1, with D hard to call. This CDR3 is 15 amino acids long. V lost 0 bases and J lost 8, with 14 bases in between. Per the germline V gene, CDR1 is MNHNY and CDR2 is SVGAGI (reference sequence). The CDR3 sequence: CASSYSRPPWDEQFF. For the CDR3, the DNA is TGTGCCAGCAGTTACTCGCGGCCCCCTTGGGATGAGCAGTTCTTC.